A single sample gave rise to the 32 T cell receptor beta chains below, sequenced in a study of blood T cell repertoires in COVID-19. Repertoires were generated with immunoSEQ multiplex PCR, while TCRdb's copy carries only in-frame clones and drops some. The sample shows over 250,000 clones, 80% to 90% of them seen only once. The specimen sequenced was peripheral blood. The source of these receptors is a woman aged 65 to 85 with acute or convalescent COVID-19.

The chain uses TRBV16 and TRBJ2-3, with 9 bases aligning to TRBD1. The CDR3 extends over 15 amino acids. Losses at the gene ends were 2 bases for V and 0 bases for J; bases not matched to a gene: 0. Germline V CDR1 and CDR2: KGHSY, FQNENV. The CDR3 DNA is TGTGCCAGCAGCCAAGGGACAGGGAGCACAGATACGCAGTATTTT. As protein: CASSQGTGSTDTQYF.

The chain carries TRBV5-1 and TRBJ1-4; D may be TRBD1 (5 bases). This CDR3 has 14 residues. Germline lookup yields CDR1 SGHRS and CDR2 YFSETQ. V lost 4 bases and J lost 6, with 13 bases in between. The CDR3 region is CASSVTDSDEKLFF. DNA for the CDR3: TGCGCCAGCAGCGTGACAGACTCTGATGAAAAACTGTTTTTT.

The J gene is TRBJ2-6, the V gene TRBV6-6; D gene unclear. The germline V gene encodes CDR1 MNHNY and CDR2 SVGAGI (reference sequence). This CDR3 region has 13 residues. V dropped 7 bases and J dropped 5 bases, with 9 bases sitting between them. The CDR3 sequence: CASNAGRANVLTF. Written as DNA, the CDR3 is TGTGCCAGCAACGCAGGTCGGGCCAACGTCCTGACTTTC.

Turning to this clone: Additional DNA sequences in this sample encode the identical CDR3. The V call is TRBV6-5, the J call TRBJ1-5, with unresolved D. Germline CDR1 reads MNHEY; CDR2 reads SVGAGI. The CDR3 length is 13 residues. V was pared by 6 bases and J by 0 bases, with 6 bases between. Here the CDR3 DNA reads TGTGCCAGCAGGCGTGATAGCAATCAGCCCCAGCATTTT. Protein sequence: CASRRDSNQPQHF.

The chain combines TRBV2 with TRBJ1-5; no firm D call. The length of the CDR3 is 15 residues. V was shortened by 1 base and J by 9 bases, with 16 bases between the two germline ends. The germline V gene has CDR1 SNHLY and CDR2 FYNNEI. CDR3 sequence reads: CASSEDRGLTGPQHF. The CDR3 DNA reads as TGTGCCAGCAGTGAAGACAGAGGACTTACGGGGCCCCAGCATTTT. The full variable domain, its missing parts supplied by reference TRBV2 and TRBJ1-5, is EPEVTQTPSHQVTQMGQEVILRCVPISNHLYFYWYRQILGQKVEFLVSFYNNEISEKSEIFDDQFSVERPDGSNFTLKIRSTKLEDSAMYFCASSEDRGLTGPQHFGDGTRLSIL.

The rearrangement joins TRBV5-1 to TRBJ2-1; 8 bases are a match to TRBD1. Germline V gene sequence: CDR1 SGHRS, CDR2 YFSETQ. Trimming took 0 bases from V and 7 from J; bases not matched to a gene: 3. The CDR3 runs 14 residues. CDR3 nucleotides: TGCGCCAGCAGCTTGGCAGGGGGCGAAAATGAGCAGTTCTTC. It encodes CASSLAGGENEQFF.

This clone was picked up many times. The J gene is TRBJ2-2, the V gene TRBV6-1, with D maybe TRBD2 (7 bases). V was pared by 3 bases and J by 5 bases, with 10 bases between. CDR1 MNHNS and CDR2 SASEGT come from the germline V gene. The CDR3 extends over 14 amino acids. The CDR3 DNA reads TGTGCCAGCAGTGATGAGGGGGGGACCGGGGAGCTGTTTTTT. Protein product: CASSDEGGTGELFF.

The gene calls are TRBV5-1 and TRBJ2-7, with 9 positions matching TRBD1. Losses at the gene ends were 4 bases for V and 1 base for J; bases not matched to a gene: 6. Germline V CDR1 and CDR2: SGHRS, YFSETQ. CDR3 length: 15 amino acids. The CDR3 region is CASSLGQGISYEQYF. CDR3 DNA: TGCGCCAGCAGCCTGGGACAGGGAATTTCCTACGAGCAGTACTTC.

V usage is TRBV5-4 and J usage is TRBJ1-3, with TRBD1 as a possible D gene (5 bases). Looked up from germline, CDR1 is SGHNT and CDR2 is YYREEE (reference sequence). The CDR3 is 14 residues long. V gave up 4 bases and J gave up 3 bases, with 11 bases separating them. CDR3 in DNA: TGTGCCAGCAGCGGCCAGGGTCATGGAAACACCATATATTTT. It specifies CASSGQGHGNTIYF. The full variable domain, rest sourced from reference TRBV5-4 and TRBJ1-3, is ETGVTQSPTHLIKTRGQQVTLRCSSQSGHNTVSWYQQALGQGPQFIFQYYREEENGRGNFPPRFSGLQFPNYSSELNVNALELDDSALYLCASSGQGHGNTIYFGEGSWLTVV.

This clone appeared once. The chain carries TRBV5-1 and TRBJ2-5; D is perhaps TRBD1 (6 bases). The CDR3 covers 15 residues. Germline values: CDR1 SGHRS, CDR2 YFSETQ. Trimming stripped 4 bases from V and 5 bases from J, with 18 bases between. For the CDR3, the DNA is TGCGCCAGCAGCCCGAAGGCAGGGGTGACCGAGACCCAGTACTTC. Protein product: CASSPKAGVTETQYF.

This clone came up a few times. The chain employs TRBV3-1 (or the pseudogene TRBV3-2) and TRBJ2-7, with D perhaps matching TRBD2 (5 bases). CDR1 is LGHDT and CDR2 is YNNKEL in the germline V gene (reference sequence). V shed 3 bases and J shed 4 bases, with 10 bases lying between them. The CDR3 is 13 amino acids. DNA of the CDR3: TGTGCCAGCAGCCACGACGCGGGTTACGAGCAGTACTTC. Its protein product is CASSHDAGYEQYF.

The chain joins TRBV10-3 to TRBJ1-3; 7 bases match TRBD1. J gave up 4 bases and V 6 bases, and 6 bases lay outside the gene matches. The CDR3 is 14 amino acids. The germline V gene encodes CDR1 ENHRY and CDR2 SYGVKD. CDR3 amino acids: CAIRSTGSGNTIYF. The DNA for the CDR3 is TGTGCCATCAGGTCGACAGGGTCAGGAAACACCATATATTTT.

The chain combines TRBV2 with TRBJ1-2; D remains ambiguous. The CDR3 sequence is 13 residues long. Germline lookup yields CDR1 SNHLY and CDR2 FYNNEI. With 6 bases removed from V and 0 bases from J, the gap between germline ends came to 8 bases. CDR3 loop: CASSVGANYGYTF. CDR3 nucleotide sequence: TGTGCCAGCAGCGTGGGAGCTAACTATGGCTACACCTTC.

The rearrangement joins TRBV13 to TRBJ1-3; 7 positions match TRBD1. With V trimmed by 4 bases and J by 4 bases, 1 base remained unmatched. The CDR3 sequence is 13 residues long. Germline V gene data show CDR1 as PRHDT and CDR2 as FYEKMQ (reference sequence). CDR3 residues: CASSSQGGNTIYF. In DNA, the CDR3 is TGTGCCAGCAGCTCACAGGGGGGAAACACCATATATTTT.

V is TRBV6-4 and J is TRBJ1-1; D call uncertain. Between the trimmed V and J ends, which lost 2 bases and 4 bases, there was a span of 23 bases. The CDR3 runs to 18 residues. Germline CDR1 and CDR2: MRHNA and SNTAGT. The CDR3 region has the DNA TGTGCCAGCAGTGACGTTTCGCGAAATTCGGGGATGCCCACTGAAGCTTTCTTT. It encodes CASSDVSRNSGMPTEAFF.

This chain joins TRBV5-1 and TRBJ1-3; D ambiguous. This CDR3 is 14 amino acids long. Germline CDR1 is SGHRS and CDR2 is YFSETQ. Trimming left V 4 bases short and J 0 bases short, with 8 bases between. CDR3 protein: CASSPEGSGNTIYF. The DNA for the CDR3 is TGCGCCAGCAGCCCTGAGGGCTCTGGAAACACCATATATTTT.

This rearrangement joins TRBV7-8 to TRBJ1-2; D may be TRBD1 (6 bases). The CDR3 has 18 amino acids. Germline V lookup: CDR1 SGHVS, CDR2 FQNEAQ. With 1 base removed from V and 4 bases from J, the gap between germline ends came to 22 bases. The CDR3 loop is CASSLGRWDRTESYGYTF. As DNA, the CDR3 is TGTGCCAGCAGCTTAGGGAGGTGGGATAGGACAGAAAGCTATGGCTACACCTTC.

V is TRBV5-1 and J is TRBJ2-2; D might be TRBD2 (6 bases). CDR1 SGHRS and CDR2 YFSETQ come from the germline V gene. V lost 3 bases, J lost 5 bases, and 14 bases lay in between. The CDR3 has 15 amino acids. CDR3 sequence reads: CASSSLREATGELFF. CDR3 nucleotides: TGCGCCAGCAGCTCGCTCAGGGAGGCGACCGGGGAGCTGTTTTTT.

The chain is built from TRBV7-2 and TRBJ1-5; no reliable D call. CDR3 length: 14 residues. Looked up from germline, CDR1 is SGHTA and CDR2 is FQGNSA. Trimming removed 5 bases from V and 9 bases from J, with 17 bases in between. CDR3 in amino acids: CASSPGRGRMPQHF. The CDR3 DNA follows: TGTGCCAGCAGCCCCGGACGGGGTAGGATGCCCCAGCATTTT.

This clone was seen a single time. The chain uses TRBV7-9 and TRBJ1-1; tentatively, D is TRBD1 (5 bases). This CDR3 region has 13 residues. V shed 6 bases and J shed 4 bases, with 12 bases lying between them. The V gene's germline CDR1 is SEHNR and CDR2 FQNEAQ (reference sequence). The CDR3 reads CASRPTVRTEAFF. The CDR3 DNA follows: TGTGCCAGCAGACCGACAGTACGCACTGAAGCTTTCTTT.

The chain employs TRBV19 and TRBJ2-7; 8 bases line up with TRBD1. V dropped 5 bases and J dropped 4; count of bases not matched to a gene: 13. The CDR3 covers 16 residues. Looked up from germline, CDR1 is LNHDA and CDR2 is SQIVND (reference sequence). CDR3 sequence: CASSSAEGQGGYEQYF. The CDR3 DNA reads TGTGCCAGTAGTTCCGCCGAAGGACAGGGAGGTTACGAGCAGTACTTC.

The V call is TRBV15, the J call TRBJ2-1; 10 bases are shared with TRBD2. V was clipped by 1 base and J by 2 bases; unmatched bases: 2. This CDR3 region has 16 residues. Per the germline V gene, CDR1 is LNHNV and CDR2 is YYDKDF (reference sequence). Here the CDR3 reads CATSRALAGTYNEQFF. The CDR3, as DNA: TGTGCCACCAGCAGAGCACTAGCGGGGACCTACAATGAGCAGTTCTTC. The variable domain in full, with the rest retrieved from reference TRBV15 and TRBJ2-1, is DAMVIQNPRYQVTQFGKPVTLSCSQTLNHNVMYWYQQKSSQAPKLLFHYYDKDFNNEADTPDNFQSRRPNTSFCFLDIRSPGLGDTAMYLCATSRALAGTYNEQFFGPGTRLTVL.

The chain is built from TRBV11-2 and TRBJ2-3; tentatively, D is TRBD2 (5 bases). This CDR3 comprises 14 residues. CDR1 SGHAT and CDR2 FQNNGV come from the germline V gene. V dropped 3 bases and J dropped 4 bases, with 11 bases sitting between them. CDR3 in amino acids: CASSLLAFADTQYF. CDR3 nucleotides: TGTGCCAGCAGCTTGCTAGCTTTCGCAGATACGCAGTATTTT.

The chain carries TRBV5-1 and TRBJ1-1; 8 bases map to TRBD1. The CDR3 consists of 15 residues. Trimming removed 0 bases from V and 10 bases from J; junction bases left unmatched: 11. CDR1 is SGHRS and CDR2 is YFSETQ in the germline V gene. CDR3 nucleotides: TGCGCCAGCAGCTTGGCCCGACAGGGGAATGCGGTAGCTTTCTTT. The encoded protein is CASSLARQGNAVAFF.

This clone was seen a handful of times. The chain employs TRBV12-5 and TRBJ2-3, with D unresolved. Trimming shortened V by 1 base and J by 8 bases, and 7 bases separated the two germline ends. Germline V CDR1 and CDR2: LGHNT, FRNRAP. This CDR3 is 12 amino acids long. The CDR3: CASGLDPSTQYF. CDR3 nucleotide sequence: TGTGCTAGTGGTTTGGATCCCAGTACGCAGTATTTT. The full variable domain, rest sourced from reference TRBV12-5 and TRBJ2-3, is DARVTQTPRHKVTEMGQEVTMRCQPILGHNTVFWYRQTMMQGLELLAYFRNRAPLDDSGMPKDRFSAEMPDATLATLKIQPSEPRDSAVYFCASGLDPSTQYFGPGTRLTVL.

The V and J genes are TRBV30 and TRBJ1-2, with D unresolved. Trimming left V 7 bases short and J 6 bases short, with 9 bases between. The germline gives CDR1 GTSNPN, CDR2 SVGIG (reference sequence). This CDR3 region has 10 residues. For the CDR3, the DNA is TGTGCCTCCACACATAATGGCTACACCTTC. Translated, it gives CASTHNGYTF.

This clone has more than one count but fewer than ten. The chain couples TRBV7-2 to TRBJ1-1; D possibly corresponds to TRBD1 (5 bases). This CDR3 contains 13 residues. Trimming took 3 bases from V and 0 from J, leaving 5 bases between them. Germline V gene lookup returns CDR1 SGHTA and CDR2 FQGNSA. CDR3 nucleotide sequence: TGTGCCAGCAGCTTGACAGTGAACACTGAAGCTTTCTTT. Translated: CASSLTVNTEAFF.

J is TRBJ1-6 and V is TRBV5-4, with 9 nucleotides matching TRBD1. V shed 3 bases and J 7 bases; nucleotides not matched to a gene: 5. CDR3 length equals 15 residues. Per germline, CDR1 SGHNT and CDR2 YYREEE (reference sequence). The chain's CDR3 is CASSSSGTGNSPLHF. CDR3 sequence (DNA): TGTGCCAGCAGCTCATCCGGGACAGGGAATTCACCCCTCCACTTT.

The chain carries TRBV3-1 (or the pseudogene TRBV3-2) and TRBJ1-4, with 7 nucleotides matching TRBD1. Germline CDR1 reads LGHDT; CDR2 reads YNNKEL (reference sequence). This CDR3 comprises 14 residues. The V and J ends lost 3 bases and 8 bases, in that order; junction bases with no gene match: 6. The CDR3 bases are TGTGCCAGCAGCCACAGGGGGTCTTTCGAAAAACTGTTTTTT. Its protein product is CASSHRGSFEKLFF.

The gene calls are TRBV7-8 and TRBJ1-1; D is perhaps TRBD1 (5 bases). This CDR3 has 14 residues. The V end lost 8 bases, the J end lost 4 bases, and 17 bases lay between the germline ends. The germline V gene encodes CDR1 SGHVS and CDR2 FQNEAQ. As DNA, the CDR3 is TGTGCCAGCCGCCGCCAGGGCTCGGGCACTGAAGCTTTCTTT. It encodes CASRRQGSGTEAFF.

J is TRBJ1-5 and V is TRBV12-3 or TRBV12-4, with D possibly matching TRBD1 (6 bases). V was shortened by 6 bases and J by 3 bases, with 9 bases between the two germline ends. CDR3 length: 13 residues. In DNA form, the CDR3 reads TGTGCCAGCAGCTGGGACAACAATCAGCCCCAGCATTTT. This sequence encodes CASSWDNNQPQHF.

CDR3 loop: CAWSVQGRAEQYF. DNA for the CDR3: TGTGCCTGGAGTGTACAGGGCAGGGCCGAGCAGTACTTC. The chain links TRBV30 to TRBJ2-7, with a possible D match to TRBD1 (6 bases). CDR3 length: 13 amino acids. Trimming took 0 bases from V and 6 from J, leaving 12 bases between them. Germline-derived CDR1 and CDR2 are GTSNPN and SVGIG (reference sequence). Full variable domain (rest looked up from reference TRBV30 and TRBJ2-7): SQTIHQWPATLVQPVGSPLSLECTVEGTSNPNLYWYRQAAGRGLQLLFYSVGIGQISSEVPQNLSASRPQDRQFILSSKKLLLSDSGFYLCAWSVQGRAEQYFGPGTRLTVT.